This T cell receptor beta chain emerged from a study of control samples from healthy donors and cancer patients. Assay: immunoSEQ multiplex PCR; the TCRdb copy retains only in-frame clones and omits some. The sample includes 150,000 to 200,000 clones, 85% to 95% of them seen just once. This CDR3 is 15 amino acids long. Germline V gives CDR1 SGHRS, CDR2 YFSETQ. The V end lost 4 bases, the J end lost 2 bases, and 13 bases lay between the germline ends. The V and J genes are TRBV5-1 and TRBJ2-1, with D possibly being TRBD1 (6 bases). The sequencing input was blood. The sequence came from a man between 18 and 29 years old in good health. The CDR3, as DNA: TGCGCCAGCAGCCCTACAGGGACCGCCTACAATGAGCAGTTCTTC. Residues: CASSPTGTAYNEQFF.